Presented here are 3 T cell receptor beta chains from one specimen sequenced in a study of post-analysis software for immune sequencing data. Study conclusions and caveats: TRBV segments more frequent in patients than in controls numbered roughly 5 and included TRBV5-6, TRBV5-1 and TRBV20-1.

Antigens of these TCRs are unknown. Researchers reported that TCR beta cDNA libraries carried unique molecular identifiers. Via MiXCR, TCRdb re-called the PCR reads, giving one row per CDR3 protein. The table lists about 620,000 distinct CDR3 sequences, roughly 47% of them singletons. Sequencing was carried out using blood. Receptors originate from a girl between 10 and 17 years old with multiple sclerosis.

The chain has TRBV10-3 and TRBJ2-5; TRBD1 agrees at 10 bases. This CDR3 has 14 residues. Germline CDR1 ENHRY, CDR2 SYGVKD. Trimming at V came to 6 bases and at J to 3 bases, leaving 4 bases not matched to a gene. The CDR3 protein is CAISAGQGKETQYF. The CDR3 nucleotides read TGTGCCATCAGCGCGGGACAGGGGAAAGAGACCCAGTACTTC.

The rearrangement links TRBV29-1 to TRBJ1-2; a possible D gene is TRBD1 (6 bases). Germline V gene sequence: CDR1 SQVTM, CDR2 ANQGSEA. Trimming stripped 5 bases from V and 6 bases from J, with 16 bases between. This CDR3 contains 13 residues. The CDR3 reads CSVQGRGHHGYTF. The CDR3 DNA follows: TGCAGCGTTCAAGGCAGGGGTCACCATGGCTACACCTTC.

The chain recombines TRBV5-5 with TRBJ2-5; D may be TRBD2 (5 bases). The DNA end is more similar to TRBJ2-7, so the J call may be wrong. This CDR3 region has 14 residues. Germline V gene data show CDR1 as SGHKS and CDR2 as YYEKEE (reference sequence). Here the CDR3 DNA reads TGTGCCAGCAGCTTGGCCCGGAGGTCCCACGAGCAGTACTTC. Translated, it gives CASSLARRSHEQYF.